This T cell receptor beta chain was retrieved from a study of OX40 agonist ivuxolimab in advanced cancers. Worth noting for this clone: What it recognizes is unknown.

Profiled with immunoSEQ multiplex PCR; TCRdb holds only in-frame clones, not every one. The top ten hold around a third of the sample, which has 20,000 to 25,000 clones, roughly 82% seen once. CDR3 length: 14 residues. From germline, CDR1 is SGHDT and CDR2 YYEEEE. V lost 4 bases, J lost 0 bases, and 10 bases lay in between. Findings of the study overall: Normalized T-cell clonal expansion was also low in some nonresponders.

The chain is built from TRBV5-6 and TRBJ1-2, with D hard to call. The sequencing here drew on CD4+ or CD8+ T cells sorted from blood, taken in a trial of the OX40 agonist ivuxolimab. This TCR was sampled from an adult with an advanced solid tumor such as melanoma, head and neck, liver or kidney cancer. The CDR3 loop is CASSPGNANYGYTF. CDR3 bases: TGTGCCAGCAGCCCTGGGAACGCTAACTATGGCTACACCTTC.